Below, one TCR beta chain is given with its context. What it binds is unknown. The CDR3 loop spans 13 amino acids. Germline CDR1 is SGHAT and CDR2 is FQDESV (reference sequence). V dropped 5 bases and J dropped 9 bases, with 11 bases sitting between them. Data came from immunoSEQ multiplex PCR; TCRdb stores just in-frame clones and leaves some out. Found here are 70,000 to 100,000 clones, approximately 86% of them singletons; the top ten hold about 2%. These data are taken from a study of radiotherapy plus CTLA-4 blockade in lung cancer. Findings and limits, study-wide: Radiotherapy was combined with ipilimumab, and tumor-derived TCR clones then expanded in blood.

V is TRBV11-1 and J is TRBJ1-6; D unclear. The input for sequencing was peripheral blood, taken from a patient treated with radiotherapy plus ipilimumab. The receptor comes from a human donor with non-small cell lung cancer who had a partial response to radiotherapy plus ipilimumab. The CDR3 DNA reads as TGTGCCAGCAGCCCCACGAACAGTTCACCCCTCCACTTT. It encodes CASSPTNSSPLHF.